This entry concerns a single T cell receptor beta chain. In its sample, this clonotype was seen many times. Its specific antigen is unknown. Per-base quality was not reported, and no clone a single base away is much larger than it. Library preparation employed PCR. Sequencer: Illumina HiSeq 2500. To normalize quantification of the TCRbeta repertoire, the TCR libraries were built with molecular barcoding that relied on unique molecular identifiers. TCRdb redid the processing of the public reads, applying fastp at Q25 and MiXCR, and retained in-frame beta chains. Every CDR3 protein is listed once, alongside the most common genes and DNA of its rows. For this sample the table gives almost 400,000 distinct CDR3 sequences, of which 20% were detected only once. The ten largest make up 3.8% of the sample. This sample was taken from a study of T-cell reconstitution after alpha-beta-depleted transplantation in children (dated by TCRdb to 2016 to 2018). Study-level background: Using TCR repertoire profiling, the study quantitatively followed how T-cell immune reconstitution unfolded in children after TCRalphabeta/CD19-depleted allogeneic hematopoietic cell transplantation.

A distance of 17 bases separates the germline ends of V and J, which lose 6 bases and 1 base respectively. CDR1 SQVTM and CDR2 ANQGSEA were looked up in the germline V gene. The CDR3 covers 15 residues, taking in both the cysteine and the phenylalanine. Of the read, only the CDR3 DNA is kept; its 45 bases are in frame from base 1. The receptor comes from a human donor who donated a stem cell graft to a child with acute myeloid leukemia. The chain is assembled from TRBV29-1 and TRBJ2-3, with the D call perhaps TRBD1 or TRBD2, as 5 bases match in each case. The sample here was PBMCs from the stem cell graft donor, taken from the stem cell graft. The CDR3 is CSVEPVLGGTDTQYF. The bases read TGCAGCGTCGAGCCCGTACTGGGGGGCACAGATACGCAGTATTTT.